This T cell receptor beta chain came from a study of a mutant IDH1 vaccine in newly diagnosed glioma (dated by TCRdb to the early 2020s). For the wider study: Eight vaccinations were administered to patients in weeks 1, 3, 5, 7, 11, 15, 19 and 23, corresponding to visits V03 through V10. Of the roughly 32 patients who were treated, about 60% were male and 37.5% were female, and the mean age was about 37 years. For exploratory analyses, longitudinal TCRB deep sequencing was carried out in more than 20 treated patients wherever samples were available. Vaccination was initiated 4-6 weeks after radiotherapy alone, or concurrently with temozolomide cycles in the chemotherapy-containing groups. Prior to enrollment, patients had been given standard therapy consisting of radiotherapy alone, temozolomide alone, or radiochemotherapy with temozolomide, with the combination given to most patients. Peripheral blood was drawn at six visits: V03 (baseline), V05, V07, V10, V12 and V13. Beyond this particular receptor, the publication reports: Immune responses induced by the vaccine were seen in 93.3% of patients across multiple MHC alleles. It was noted by the authors that analyses of patient blood samples could not be reproduced owing to sample limitations. Selection of PBMC samples for TCRB deep sequencing was based on availability. Pseudoprogression seemed to be unrelated to changes in the top peripheral T cell clonotypes found by TCRB sequencing.

A word on this clone: Which antigen it targets is not known. No qualities accompany the bases; no much larger clone lies one base away.

The library was made by the immunoSEQ multiplex PCR assay. Rearranged TCR beta chain sequences were amplified with the hsTCRB Kit following the manufacturer's protocol. An Illumina MiSeq was used to sequence the TCRB libraries. Processing in the source paper ran as follows. The kit vendor's proprietary platform handled demultiplexing, trimming and gene mapping. TCRdb stores this immuneACCESS table with in-frame sequences only. Part of the clones is absent; in the studies checked, under half of the shortfall reflects unresolved V genes, and no reason is known for the rest. V and J calls and clone size come straight from that table; D and trimming were deduced from the DNA. Within this sample are tens of thousands of clones, with approximately 80% of them counted one time only. In total, the top ten clones hold approximately 9.5% of the sample. The sample's time point, from its label and the paper: week 11, during vaccination. Each vaccine dose, consisting of 300 ug of a 20-mer mutant IDH1 peptide in Montanide, was administered subcutaneously with topical imiquimod. Newly diagnosed WHO grade 3 or 4 IDH1-mutant astrocytomas showing loss of nuclear ATRX were present in the donors. The samples were drawn from NOA16, a multicentre, single-arm, open-label phase I trial in Germany that tested a mutant IDH1 peptide vaccine in humans for the first time. Genomic DNA for TCRB sequencing was isolated from EDTA blood with the DNeasy Blood and Tissue Kit.

CDR1 and CDR2 were assigned from the germline V gene (reference sequence) as LNHDA and SQIVND. CDR3 length: 19 amino acids, cysteine to phenylalanine. CDR3 DNA only is kept here, 57 bases in frame from base 1. V lost 5 bases and J lost 1 base; the stretch between them is 21 bases long. This receptor was obtained from a woman aged 18-30 years with glioma. Recombination linked TRBV19 to TRBJ2-6, with TRBD2 perhaps the D gene, on 6 matching bases. The starting material was PBMCs, obtained from a glioma patient whose treatment included an IDH1 peptide vaccine. The bases read TGTGCCAGTAGTCTCGATTTTCGGGGGATTCTTTCTGGGGCCAACGTCCTGACTTTC. This yields the protein CASSLDFRGILSGANVLTF.